The clone carrying this T cell receptor beta chain has just one count. The CDR3 runs to 14 residues. V was pared by 7 bases and J by 4 bases, with 15 bases between. Germline V CDR1 and CDR2: MNHEY, SVGAGI. The source of the sample is a study of blood T cell repertoires in COVID-19. Study at large: T cells, B-cell-depleted T cells, or PBMCs provided the cDNA or gDNA that served as material.

Sequencing used immunoSEQ multiplex PCR; TCRdb keeps in-frame clones, though not all of them. The table shows 310,000 or so clones, with around nine tenths occurring only once. Material: peripheral blood. The TCR comes from a man aged 50-60 years with active or convalescent COVID-19. The rearrangement links TRBV6-5 to TRBJ2-3; D is undetermined. CDR3 sequence reads: CASKIGATSDTQYF. CDR3 nucleotide sequence: TGTGCCAGCAAGATAGGAGCTACTTCAGATACGCAGTATTTT.